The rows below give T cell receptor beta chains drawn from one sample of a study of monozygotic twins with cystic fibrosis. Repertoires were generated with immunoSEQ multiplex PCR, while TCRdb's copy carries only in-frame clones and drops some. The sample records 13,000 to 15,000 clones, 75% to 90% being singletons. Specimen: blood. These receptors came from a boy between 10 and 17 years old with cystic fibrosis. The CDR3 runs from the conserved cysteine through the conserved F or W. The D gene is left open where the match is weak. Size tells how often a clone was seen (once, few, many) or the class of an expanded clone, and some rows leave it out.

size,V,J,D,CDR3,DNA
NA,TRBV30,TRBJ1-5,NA,CAWNRAANQPQHF,TGTGCCTGGAACCGGGCTGCCAATCAGCCCCAGCATTTT
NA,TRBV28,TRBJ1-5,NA,CASSLLPASNGPQHF,TGTGCCAGCAGTTTACTCCCGGCTAGCAATGGGCCCCAGCATTTT
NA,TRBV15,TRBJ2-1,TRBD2,CATSRVSGGGAVHEQFF,TGTGCCACCAGCAGGGTGAGCGGCGGGGGGGCTGTGCATGAGCAGTTCTTC
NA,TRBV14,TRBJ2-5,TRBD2,CASSGFGTSGSQETQYF,TGTGCCAGCAGCGGGTTCGGGACTAGCGGGAGCCAGGAGACCCAGTACTTC
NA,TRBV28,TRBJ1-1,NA,CASMWGVAGTHTEAFF,TGTGCCAGCATGTGGGGGGTGGCGGGGACCCACACTGAAGCTTTCTTT
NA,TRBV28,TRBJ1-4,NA,CASKGVTNEKLFF,TGTGCCAGCAAGGGGGTAACTAATGAAAAACTGTTTTTT
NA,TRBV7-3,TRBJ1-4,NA,CASSLPGLRGNEKLFF,TGTGCCAGCAGCTTACCCGGGCTTCGGGGTAATGAAAAACTGTTTTTT
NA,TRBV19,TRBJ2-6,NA,CASGVSGANVLTF,TGTGCCAGTGGGGTCTCTGGGGCCAACGTCCTGACTTTC
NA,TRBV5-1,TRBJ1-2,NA,CASSDGQGGYGYTF,TGCGCCAGCAGCGATGGTCAGGGTGGCTATGGCTACACCTTC
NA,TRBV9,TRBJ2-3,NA,CASSVEARGGADTQYF,TGTGCCAGCAGCGTAGAGGCCCGAGGTGGCGCAGATACGCAGTATTTT
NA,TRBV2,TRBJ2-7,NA,CASSATYEQYF,TGTGCCAGCAGCGCAACCTACGAGCAGTACTTC
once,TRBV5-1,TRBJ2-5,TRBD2,CASSSGLAGGLPETQYF,TGCGCCAGCAGCTCTGGACTAGCGGGAGGGTTGCCGGAGACCCAGTACTTC
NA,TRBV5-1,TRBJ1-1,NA,CASRLGDGREAFF,TGCGCCAGCAGATTGGGGGACGGACGTGAAGCTTTCTTT
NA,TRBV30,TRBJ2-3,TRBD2,CAWAISGVSTDTQYF,TGTGCCTGGGCCATAAGCGGGGTCAGCACAGATACGCAGTATTTT
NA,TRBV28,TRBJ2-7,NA,CASAGTTYEQYF,TGTGCCAGCGCAGGGACAACCTACGAGCAGTACTTC
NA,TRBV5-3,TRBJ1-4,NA,CARSLEGSPEKLFF,TGTGCCAGAAGCTTGGAGGGGAGCCCTGAAAAACTGTTTTTT
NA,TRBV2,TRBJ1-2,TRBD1,CASSARGRGYTF,TGTGCCAGCAGTGCTAGGGGGCGAGGCTACACCTTC
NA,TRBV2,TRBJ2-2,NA,CASSDVTPNTGELFF,TGTGCCAGCAGTGACGTCACTCCAAACACCGGGGAGCTGTTTTTT
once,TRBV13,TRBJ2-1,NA,CASSPTEDEQFF,TGTGCCAGCAGCCCCACGGAGGATGAGCAGTTCTTC
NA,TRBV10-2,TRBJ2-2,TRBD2,CASTLRTSGSVGELFF,TGCGCCAGCACTCTACGGACTAGCGGGAGTGTCGGGGAGCTGTTTTTT
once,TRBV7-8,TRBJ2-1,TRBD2,CASSPRRTSGYNEQFF,TGTGCCAGCAGCCCCCGCCGGACTAGCGGTTATAATGAGCAGTTCTTC
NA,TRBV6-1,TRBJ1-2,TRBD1,CASSASGTGGFGYTF,TGTGCCAGCAGTGCTTCCGGGACAGGAGGATTTGGCTACACCTTC
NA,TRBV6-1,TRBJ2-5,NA,CASSEALGGLQETQYF,TGTGCCAGCAGTGAAGCCCTAGGGGGGCTACAAGAGACCCAGTACTTC
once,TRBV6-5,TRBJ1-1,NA,CASSYSENTEAFF,TGTGCCAGCAGTTACAGTGAGAACACTGAAGCTTTCTTT
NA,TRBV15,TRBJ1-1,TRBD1,CATSTLTGLHTEAFF,TGTGCCACCAGCACACTGACAGGGCTCCACACTGAAGCTTTCTTT
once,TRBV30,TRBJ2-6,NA,CAWGLPGRLTF,TGTGCCTGGGGTCTACCGGGCCGGTTGACTTTC
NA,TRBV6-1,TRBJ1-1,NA,CASSEAQVLNTEAFF,TGTGCCAGCAGTGAAGCACAAGTATTGAACACTGAAGCTTTCTTT
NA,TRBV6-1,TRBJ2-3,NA,CASRRGTDTQYF,TGTGCCAGCAGACGTGGGACAGATACGCAGTATTTT
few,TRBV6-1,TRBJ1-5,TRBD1,CASSVRDRGPHQPQHF,TGTGCCAGCAGTGTCCGGGACAGGGGGCCCCATCAGCCCCAGCATTTT
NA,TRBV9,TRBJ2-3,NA,CASSVLASGADTQYF,TGTGCCAGCAGCGTACTAGCGAGCGGCGCAGATACGCAGTATTTT
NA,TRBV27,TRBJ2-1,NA,CASSQRDGTYNEQFF,TGTGCCAGCAGCCAACGGGACGGCACCTACAATGAGCAGTTCTTC
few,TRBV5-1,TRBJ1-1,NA,CASSLAGQETEAFF,TGCGCCAGCAGCTTGGCTGGGCAGGAGACTGAAGCTTTCTTT
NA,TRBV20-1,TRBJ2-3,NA,CSAPRVDTQYF,TGCAGTGCTCCTAGGGTGGATACGCAGTATTTT
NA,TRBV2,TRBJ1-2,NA,CASSGTGRYGYTF,TGTGCCAGCAGTGGTACAGGAAGGTATGGCTACACCTTC
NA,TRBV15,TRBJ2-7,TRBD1,CATSREGLGTGGAEQYF,TGTGCCACCAGCAGAGAGGGGTTGGGGACAGGTGGGGCCGAGCAGTACTTC
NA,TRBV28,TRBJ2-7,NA,CASSFSDGDEQYF,TGTGCCAGCAGTTTCAGTGACGGGGACGAGCAGTACTTC
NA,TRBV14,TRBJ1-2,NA,CASSQDVWTLRPEVYGYTF,TGTGCCAGCAGCCAAGACGTATGGACTTTAAGGCCCGAAGTCTATGGCTACACCTTC
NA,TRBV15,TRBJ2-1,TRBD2,CATSPRTGGTYNEQFF,TGTGCCACCAGCCCGAGAACGGGGGGGACCTACAATGAGCAGTTCTTC
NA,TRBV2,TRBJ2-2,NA,CASREGASRTGELFF,TGTGCCAGCAGGGAAGGGGCGTCTCGAACCGGGGAGCTGTTTTTT
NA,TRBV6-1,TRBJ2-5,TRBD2,CASSERLGLGLATPGTQYF,TGTGCCAGCAGTGAAAGGTTGGGGTTGGGACTAGCTACACCAGGGACCCAGTACTTC
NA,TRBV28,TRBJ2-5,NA,CASSLDRETQYF,TGTGCCAGCAGTTTAGATCGGGAGACCCAGTACTTC
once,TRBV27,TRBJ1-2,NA,CASSSGTKGYTF,TGTGCCAGCAGCTCCGGGACAAAAGGCTACACCTTC
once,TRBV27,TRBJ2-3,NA,CASSPARGKGTDTQYF,TGTGCCAGCAGTCCTGCCCGGGGGAAGGGCACAGATACGCAGTATTTT
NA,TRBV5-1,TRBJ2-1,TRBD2,CASSLELAGGLNEQFF,TGCGCCAGCAGCTTGGAACTAGCGGGAGGGTTGAATGAGCAGTTCTTC
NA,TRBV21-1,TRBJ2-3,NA,CASIFRQGVGGDTQYF,TGTGCCAGCATCTTTCGACAGGGGGTGGGAGGGGATACGCAGTATTTT
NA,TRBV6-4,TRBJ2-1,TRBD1,CASSEGQGAYNEQFF,TGTGCCAGCAGTGAGGGACAGGGGGCGTACAATGAGCAGTTCTTC
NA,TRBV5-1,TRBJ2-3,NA,CASRLSSTDTQYF,TGCGCCAGTCGACTGTCTAGCACAGATACGCAGTATTTT
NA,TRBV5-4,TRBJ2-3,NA,CASSGHTTDTQYF,TGTGCCAGCAGCGGGCACACCACAGATACGCAGTATTTT
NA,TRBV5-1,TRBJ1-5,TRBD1,CASSLVKQGDYQPQHF,TGCGCCAGCAGCTTGGTGAAGCAGGGGGACTATCAGCCCCAGCATTTT
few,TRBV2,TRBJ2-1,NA,CASSGYTEQFF,TGTGCCAGCAGTGGCTATACTGAGCAGTTCTTC
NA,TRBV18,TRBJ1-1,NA,CASSPLGTKEKTEAFF,TGTGCCAGCTCACCACTAGGGACAAAGGAAAAAACTGAAGCTTTCTTT
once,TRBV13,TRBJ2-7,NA,CASSFDRSYEQYF,TGTGCCAGCAGCTTTGACAGGTCGTACGAGCAGTACTTC
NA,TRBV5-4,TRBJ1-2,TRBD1,CASRRPGTGLGYTF,TGTGCCAGCAGGCGTCCCGGGACAGGGTTAGGCTACACCTTC
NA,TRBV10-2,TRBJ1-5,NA,CASREASYSNQPQHF,TGCGCCAGCAGGGAGGCCTCCTATAGCAATCAGCCCCAGCATTTT